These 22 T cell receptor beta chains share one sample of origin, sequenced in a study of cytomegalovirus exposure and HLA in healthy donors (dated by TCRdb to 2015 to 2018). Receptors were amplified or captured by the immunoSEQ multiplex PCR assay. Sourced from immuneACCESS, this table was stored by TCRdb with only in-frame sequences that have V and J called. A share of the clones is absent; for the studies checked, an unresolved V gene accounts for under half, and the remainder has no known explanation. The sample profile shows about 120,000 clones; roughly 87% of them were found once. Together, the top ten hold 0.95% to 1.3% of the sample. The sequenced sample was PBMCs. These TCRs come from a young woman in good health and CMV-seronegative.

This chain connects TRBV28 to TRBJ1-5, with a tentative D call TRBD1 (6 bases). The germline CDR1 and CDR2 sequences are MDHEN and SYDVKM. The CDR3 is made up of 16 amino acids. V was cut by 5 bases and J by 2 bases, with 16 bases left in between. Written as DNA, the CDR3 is TGTGCCAGCAGTAGCTACAGGGTTGTCGGCAATCAGCCCCAGCATTTT. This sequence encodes CASSSYRVVGNQPQHF.

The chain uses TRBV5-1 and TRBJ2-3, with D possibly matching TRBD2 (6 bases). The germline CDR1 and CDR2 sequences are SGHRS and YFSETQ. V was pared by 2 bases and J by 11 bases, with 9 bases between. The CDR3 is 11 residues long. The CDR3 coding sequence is TGCGCCAGCAGCTTCGGGAGTCAGCAGTATTTT. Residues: CASSFGSQQYF.

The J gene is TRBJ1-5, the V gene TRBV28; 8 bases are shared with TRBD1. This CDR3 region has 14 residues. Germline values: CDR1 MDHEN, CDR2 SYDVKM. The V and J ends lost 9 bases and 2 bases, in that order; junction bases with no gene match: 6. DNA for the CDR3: TGTGCCAGTCACCAGGGGGCGGGCAATCAGCCCCAGCATTTT. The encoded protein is CASHQGAGNQPQHF.

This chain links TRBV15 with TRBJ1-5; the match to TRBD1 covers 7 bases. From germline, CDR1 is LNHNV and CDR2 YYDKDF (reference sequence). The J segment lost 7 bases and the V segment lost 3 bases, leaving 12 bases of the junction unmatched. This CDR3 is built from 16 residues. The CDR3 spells CATSRDQGVGGQPQHF. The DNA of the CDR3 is TGTGCCACCAGCAGGGATCAGGGGGTGGGGGGACAGCCCCAGCATTTT.

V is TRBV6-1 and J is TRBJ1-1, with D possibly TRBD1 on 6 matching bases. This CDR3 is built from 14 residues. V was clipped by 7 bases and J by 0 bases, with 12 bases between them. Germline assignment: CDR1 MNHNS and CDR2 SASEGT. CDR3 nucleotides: TGTGCCAGCATCGAGACAGGTCTGAACACTGAAGCTTTCTTT. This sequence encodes CASIETGLNTEAFF.

This CDR3 reads CASSAGTSGSYEQYF. The CDR3 DNA is TGTGCCAGCAGCGCCGGGACTAGCGGGAGTTACGAGCAGTACTTC. The J gene is TRBJ2-7, the V gene TRBV9, with TRBD2 matching 14 bases. Germline V lookup: CDR1 SGDLS, CDR2 YYNGEE. V trimming: 3 bases; J trimming: 4 bases; junction bases outside the gene matches: 3. The CDR3 runs 15 residues.

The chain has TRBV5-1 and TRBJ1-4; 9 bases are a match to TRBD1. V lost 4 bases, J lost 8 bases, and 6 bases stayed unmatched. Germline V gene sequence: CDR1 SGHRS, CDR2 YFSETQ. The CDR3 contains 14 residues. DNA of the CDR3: TGCGCCAGCAGCACCGGGACAGGGCAGGAAAAACTGTTTTTT. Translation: CASSTGTGQEKLFF.

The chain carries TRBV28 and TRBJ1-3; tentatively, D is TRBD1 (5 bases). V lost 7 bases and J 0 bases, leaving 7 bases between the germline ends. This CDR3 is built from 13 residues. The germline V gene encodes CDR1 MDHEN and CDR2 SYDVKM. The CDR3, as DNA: TGTGCCAGCAATACAGGCTCTGGAAACACCATATATTTT. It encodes CASNTGSGNTIYF. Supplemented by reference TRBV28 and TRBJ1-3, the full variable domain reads DVKVTQSSRYLVKRTGEKVFLECVQDMDHENMFWYRQDPGLGLRLIYFSYDVKMKEKGDIPEGYSVSREKKERFSLILESASTNQTSMYLCASNTGSGNTIYFGEGSWLTVV.

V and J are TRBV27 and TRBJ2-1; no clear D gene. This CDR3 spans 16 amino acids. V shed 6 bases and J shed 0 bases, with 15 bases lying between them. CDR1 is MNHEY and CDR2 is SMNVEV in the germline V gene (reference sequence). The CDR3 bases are TGTGCCAGCAGCCTCGTACCCAGCGTCTCCTACAATGAGCAGTTCTTC. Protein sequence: CASSLVPSVSYNEQFF.

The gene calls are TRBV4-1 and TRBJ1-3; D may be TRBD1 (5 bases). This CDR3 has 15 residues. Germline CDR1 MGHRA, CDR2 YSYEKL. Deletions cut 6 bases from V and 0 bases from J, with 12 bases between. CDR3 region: CASRPDSSSGNTIYF. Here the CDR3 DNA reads TGCGCCAGCAGGCCCGACAGTTCCTCTGGAAACACCATATATTTT.

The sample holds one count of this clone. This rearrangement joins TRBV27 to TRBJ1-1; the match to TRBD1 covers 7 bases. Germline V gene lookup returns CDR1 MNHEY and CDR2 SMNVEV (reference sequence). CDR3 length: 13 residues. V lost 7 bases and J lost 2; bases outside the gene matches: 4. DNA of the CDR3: TGTGCCAGCAACAGGGGTGTAAACACTGAAGCTTTCTTT. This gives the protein CASNRGVNTEAFF.

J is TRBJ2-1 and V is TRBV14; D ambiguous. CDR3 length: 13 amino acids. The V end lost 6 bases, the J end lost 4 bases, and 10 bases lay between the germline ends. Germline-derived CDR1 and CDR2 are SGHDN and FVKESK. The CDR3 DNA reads TGTGCCAGCAGTCCCTACTTATACAATGAGCAGTTCTTC. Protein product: CASSPYLYNEQFF.

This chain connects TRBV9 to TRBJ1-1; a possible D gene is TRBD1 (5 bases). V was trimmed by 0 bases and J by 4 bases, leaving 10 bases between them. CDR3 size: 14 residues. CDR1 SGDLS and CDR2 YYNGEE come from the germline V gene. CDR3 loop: CASSVAGVGTEAFF. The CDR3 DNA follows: TGTGCCAGCAGCGTAGCGGGGGTGGGCACTGAAGCTTTCTTT.

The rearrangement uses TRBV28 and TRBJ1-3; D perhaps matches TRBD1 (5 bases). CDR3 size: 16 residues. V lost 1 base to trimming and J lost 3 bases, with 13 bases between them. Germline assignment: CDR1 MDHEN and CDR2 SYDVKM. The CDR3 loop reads CASSLLMGLYGNTIYF. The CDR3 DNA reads TGTGCCAGCAGTTTATTAATGGGGCTTTATGGAAACACCATATATTTT.

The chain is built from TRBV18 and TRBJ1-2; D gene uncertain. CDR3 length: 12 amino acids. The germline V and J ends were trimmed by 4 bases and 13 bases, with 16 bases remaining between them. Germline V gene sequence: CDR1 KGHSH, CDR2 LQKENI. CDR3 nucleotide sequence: TGTGCCAGCTCACTTTCCCTAGGGAGACGCACCTTC. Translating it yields CASSLSLGRRTF.

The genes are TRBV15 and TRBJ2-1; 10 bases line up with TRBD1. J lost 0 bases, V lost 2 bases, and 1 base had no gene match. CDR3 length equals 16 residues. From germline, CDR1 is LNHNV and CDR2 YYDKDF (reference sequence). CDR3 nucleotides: TGTGCCACCAGCAGACGGGACAGGGGCTCCTACAATGAGCAGTTCTTC. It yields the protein CATSRRDRGSYNEQFF.

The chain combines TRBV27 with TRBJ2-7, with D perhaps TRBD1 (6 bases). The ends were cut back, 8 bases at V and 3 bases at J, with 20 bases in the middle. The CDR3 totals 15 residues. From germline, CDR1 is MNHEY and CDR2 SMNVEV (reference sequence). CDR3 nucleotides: TGTGCCAGCCCTACGCCGGGACACGGAAACTACGAGCAGTACGTC. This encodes CASPTPGHGNYEQYV.

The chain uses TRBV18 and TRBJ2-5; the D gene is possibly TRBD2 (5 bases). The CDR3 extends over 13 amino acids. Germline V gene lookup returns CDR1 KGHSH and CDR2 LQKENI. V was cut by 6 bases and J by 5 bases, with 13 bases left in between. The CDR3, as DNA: TGTGCCAGCTCCACAAGGGAGTGGGAGACCCAGTACTTC. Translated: CASSTREWETQYF.

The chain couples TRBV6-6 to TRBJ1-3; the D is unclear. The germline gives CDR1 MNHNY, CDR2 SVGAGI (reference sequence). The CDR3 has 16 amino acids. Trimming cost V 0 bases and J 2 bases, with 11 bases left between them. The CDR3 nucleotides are TGTGCCAGCAGTTACTCGGGCAGCCGAACTGGAAACACCATATATTTT. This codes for CASSYSGSRTGNTIYF.

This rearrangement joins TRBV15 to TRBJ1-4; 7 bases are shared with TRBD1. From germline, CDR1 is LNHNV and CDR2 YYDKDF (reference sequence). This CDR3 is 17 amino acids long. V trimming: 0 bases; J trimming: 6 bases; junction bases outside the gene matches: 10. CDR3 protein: CATSREYRGTDDEKLFF. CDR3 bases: TGTGCCACCAGCAGAGAATATAGAGGGACAGACGATGAAAAACTGTTTTTT.

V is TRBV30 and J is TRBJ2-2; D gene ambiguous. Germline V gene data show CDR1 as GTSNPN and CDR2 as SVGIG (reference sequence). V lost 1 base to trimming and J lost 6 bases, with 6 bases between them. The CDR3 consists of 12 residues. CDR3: CAWSDPAGELFF. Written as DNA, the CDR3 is TGTGCCTGGAGTGATCCCGCCGGGGAGCTGTTTTTT. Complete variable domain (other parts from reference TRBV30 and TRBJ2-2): SQTIHQWPATLVQPVGSPLSLECTVEGTSNPNLYWYRQAAGRGLQLLFYSVGIGQISSEVPQNLSASRPQDRQFILSSKKLLLSDSGFYLCAWSDPAGELFFGEGSRLTVL.

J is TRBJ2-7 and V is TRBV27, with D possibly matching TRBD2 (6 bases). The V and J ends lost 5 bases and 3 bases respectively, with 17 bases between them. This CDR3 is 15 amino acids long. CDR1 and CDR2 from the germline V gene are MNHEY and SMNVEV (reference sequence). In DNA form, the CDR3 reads TGTGCCAGCAGTCCTCTCTCAAACGGGGGCTACGAGCAGTACTTC. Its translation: CASSPLSNGGYEQYF.